This T cell receptor (beta chain) was captured by sequencing in a study of blood T cell repertoires in COVID-19. Study-level background: There were acute and convalescent COVID-19 samples, and they came from the United States, Italy and Spain.

Patients of the Seattle cohort, enrolled during active infection, were followed longitudinally. Sequencing was performed with immunoSEQ multiplex PCR; in TCRdb, only in-frame clones are kept and a portion is missing. In the table there are around 150,000 clones, 82% of which are singletons. The CDR3 runs 12 residues. The ends were cut back, 8 bases at V and 3 bases at J, with 9 bases in the middle. Germline loops: CDR1 MNHEY, CDR2 SVGAGI. The source material was peripheral blood. The sequence was collected from a woman aged 40 to 50 with COVID-19, enrolled during active disease. The J gene is TRBJ2-3, the V gene TRBV6-5, with D tentatively TRBD2 (6 bases). The CDR3 sequence is CASAGLTDTQYF. The CDR3 bases are TGTGCCAGCGCGGGACTTACAGATACGCAGTATTTT.